This entry lists 2 T cell receptor beta chains sequenced from one sample in a study of blood T cell repertoires in COVID-19. Sequencing was performed with immunoSEQ multiplex PCR; in TCRdb, only in-frame clones are kept and a portion is missing. The table records some 91,000 clones, over 75% of them present only once. The sequenced material came from peripheral blood. These receptors all come from a man between 60 and 70 years old with acute or convalescent COVID-19.

The chain carries TRBV10-2 and TRBJ1-2; 8 nucleotides match TRBD1. Losses at the gene ends were 3 bases for V and 4 bases for J; bases not matched to a gene: 7. CDR3 length equals 15 residues. Germline V gene lookup returns CDR1 WSHSY and CDR2 SAAADI. CDR3 sequence: CASSDGDRTLYGYTF. CDR3 in DNA: TGCGCCAGCAGTGATGGGGACAGGACCCTCTATGGCTACACCTTC.

The CDR3 nucleotides read TGCGCCAGCAGCACTGACTGGACAAACCCAAGGCGGTTCTTC. It yields the protein CASSTDWTNPRRFF. This chain joins TRBV5-1 and TRBJ2-1; D perhaps matches TRBD1 (5 bases). Germline CDR1 and CDR2: SGHRS and YFSETQ. There are 14 residues in the CDR3. Trimming shortened V by 4 bases and J by 15 bases, and 23 bases separated the two germline ends.